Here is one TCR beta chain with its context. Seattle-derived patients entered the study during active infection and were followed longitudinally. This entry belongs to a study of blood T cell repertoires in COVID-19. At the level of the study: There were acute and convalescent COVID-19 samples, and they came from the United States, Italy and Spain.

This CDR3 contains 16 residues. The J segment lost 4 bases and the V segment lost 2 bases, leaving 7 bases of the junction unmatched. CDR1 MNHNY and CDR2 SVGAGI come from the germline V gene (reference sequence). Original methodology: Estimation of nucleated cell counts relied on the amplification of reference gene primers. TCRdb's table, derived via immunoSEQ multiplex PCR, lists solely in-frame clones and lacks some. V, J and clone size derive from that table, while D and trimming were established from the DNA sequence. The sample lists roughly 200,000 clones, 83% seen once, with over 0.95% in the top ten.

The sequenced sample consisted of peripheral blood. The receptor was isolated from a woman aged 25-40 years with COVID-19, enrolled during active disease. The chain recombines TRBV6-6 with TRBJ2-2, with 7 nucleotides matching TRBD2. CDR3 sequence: CASSYPSGTGTGELFF. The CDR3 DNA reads TGTGCCAGCAGTTACCCCAGCGGGACGGGCACCGGGGAGCTGTTTTTT.